These 32 T cell receptor beta chains came from one sample sequenced in a study of monozygotic twins with inflammatory bowel disease. TCRdb reprocessed the 5' RACE reads, keeping one entry per CDR3 protein, no DNA. The ten most abundant clones cover roughly 2.3% of a sample with over 150,000 distinct CDR3 sequences. The sample consisted of blood. These receptors all come from a human donor with ulcerative colitis or Crohn's disease, or a healthy co-twin of an affected twin (not recorded which).

The chain couples TRBV11-2 to TRBJ2-1. CDR1 is SGHAT, CDR2 FQNNGV, per germline. The CDR3 is made up of 11 amino acids. CDR3 protein: CASSYVGQQFF.

V and J are TRBV20-1 and TRBJ2-1; no DNA is available, so the TRBD1 call from TCRdb remains unchecked. This CDR3 region has 15 residues. CDR1 is DFQATT and CDR2 is SNEGSKA in the germline V gene (reference sequence). CDR3 region: CSARTGSSSYNEQFF.

This chain joins TRBV11-3 and TRBJ2-5; TCRdb picks TRBD1, but there is no DNA to check that call. This CDR3 contains 13 residues. From germline, CDR1 is SGHNT and CDR2 YENEEA. The CDR3 loop is CASGRGGAETQYF. The complete variable domain, with remaining parts taken from reference TRBV11-3 and TRBJ2-5, reads EAGVVQSPRYKIIEKKQPVAFWCNPISGHNTLYWYLQNLGQGPELLIRYENEEAVDDSQLPKDRFSAERLKGVDSTLKIQPAELGDSAVYLCASGRGGAETQYFGPGTRLLVL.

This chain links TRBV5-6 with TRBJ2-7; TCRdb calls TRBD1, which cannot be checked without DNA. This CDR3 comprises 15 residues. From germline, CDR1 is SGHDT and CDR2 YYEEEE. The CDR3 here is CASSVGDRAPYEQYF.

V gene TRBV4-2 combines with J gene TRBJ2-7. CDR1 and CDR2 from the germline V gene are LGHNA and YNFKEQ. The CDR3 has 14 residues. CDR3 loop: CASSQDYRSGEQYF.

The J gene is TRBJ2-1, the V gene TRBV5-1. This CDR3 has 13 residues. CDR1 SGHRS and CDR2 YFSETQ come from the germline V gene. CDR3 in amino acids: CASSLGVVNEQFF. Full variable domain (rest looked up from reference TRBV5-1 and TRBJ2-1): KAGVTQTPRYLIKTRGQQVTLSCSPISGHRSVSWYQQTPGQGLQFLFEYFSETQRNKGNFPGRFSGRQFSNSRSEMNVSTLELGDSALYLCASSLGVVNEQFFGPGTRLTVL.

The rearrangement uses TRBV2 and TRBJ2-7; TCRdb gives TRBD2 as the D gene, but with no DNA this cannot be confirmed. This CDR3 region has 14 residues. Looked up from germline, CDR1 is SNHLY and CDR2 is FYNNEI. CDR3 in amino acids: CASRPLAGVAKQYF.

The genes are TRBV20-1 and TRBJ2-5; TCRdb reports TRBD2, a call that lacks DNA to check it against. This CDR3 spans 11 amino acids. In germline, CDR1 is DFQATT, CDR2 SNEGSKA (reference sequence). This CDR3 reads CSGTIQETQYF.

V usage is TRBV20-1 and J usage is TRBJ2-7. This CDR3 is 11 amino acids long. The germline gives CDR1 DFQATT, CDR2 SNEGSKA (reference sequence). The CDR3 sequence: CSAHGDYEQYF.

The chain is built from TRBV12-3 or TRBV12-4 and TRBJ2-1; TCRdb outputs TRBD1, but without DNA this stays unchecked. The CDR3 sequence is 15 residues long. The CDR3 region is CASTMGGTPSNEQFF.

This rearrangement joins TRBV11-2 to TRBJ2-4. This CDR3 region has 17 residues. Germline values: CDR1 SGHAT, CDR2 FQNNGV. The CDR3 spells CASSLMASGVAKNIQYF.

The J gene is TRBJ2-4, the V gene TRBV7-3; without DNA, the TCRdb call of TRBD1 cannot be checked. This CDR3 region has 13 residues. Germline V gene lookup returns CDR1 SGHTA and CDR2 FQGTGA. The CDR3: CASTPGGVNIQYF.

The chain joins TRBV6-5 to TRBJ1-4. CDR3 length: 16 residues. CDR1 is MNHEY and CDR2 is SVGAGI in the germline V gene. CDR3 residues: CASSSLRRAGVEKLFF.

The CDR3 sequence is CASSTGTSRVAGELFF. This chain connects TRBV5-8 to TRBJ2-2; TCRdb gives TRBD2 as the D gene, but with no DNA this cannot be confirmed. Per germline, CDR1 SGHTS and CDR2 YDEGEE. The CDR3 totals 16 residues.

This rearrangement joins TRBV19 to TRBJ1-2; there is no DNA to check the TCRdb D call of TRBD1. This CDR3 comprises 15 residues. CDR1 and CDR2 from the germline V gene are LNHDA and SQIVND (reference sequence). The CDR3 protein is CASSQGPGGVYGYTF.

This chain links TRBV15 with TRBJ1-1. The CDR3 is made up of 13 amino acids. Germline assignment: CDR1 LNHNV and CDR2 YYDKDF (reference sequence). CDR3: CATGQAENTEAFF.

This chain uses TRBV5-1 with TRBJ1-1. The CDR3 runs to 14 residues. The germline V gene encodes CDR1 SGHRS and CDR2 YFSETQ. This CDR3 is CASSLGLLKNEAFF.

J is TRBJ2-6 and V is TRBV7-2. The CDR3 consists of 16 residues. In germline, CDR1 is SGHTA, CDR2 FQGNSA. This chain's CDR3 is CASSLDTESGANVLTF. The full variable domain, completed using reference TRBV7-2 and TRBJ2-6, is GAGVSQSPSNKVTEKGKDVELRCDPISGHTALYWYRQSLGQGLEFLIYFQGNSAPDKSGLPSDRFSAERTGGSVSTLTIQRTQQEDSAVYLCASSLDTESGANVLTFGAGSRLTVL.

The chain links TRBV24-1 to TRBJ2-1; TCRdb's D call of TRBD2 is untestable without DNA. CDR3 length: 16 amino acids. Per germline, CDR1 KGHDR and CDR2 SFDVKD. The CDR3 sequence: CATSGTGLAGGSEQFF.

The chain recombines TRBV20-1 with TRBJ1-1. Germline V lookup: CDR1 DFQATT, CDR2 SNEGSKA (reference sequence). This CDR3 contains 13 residues. The CDR3 loop reads CSASAGLGTEAFF.

The J gene is TRBJ1-5, the V gene TRBV19; TCRdb's assignment of TRBD1 cannot be checked, as there is no DNA. The germline CDR1 and CDR2 sequences are LNHDA and SQIVND (reference sequence). This CDR3 is built from 16 residues. The CDR3 protein is CASSIGTGDGNQPQHF.

The chain has TRBV3-1 and TRBJ2-1; without DNA, the TCRdb call of TRBD1 cannot be checked. The CDR3 has 14 amino acids. Germline CDR1 reads LGHDT; CDR2 reads YNNKEL (reference sequence). The CDR3 loop is CASSQGTGIDEQFF.

The J gene is TRBJ2-7, the V gene TRBV7-9. This CDR3 spans 13 amino acids. Germline V gene lookup returns CDR1 SEHNR and CDR2 FQNEAQ (reference sequence). The CDR3 reads CASSRAVSYEQYF.

This sequence joins TRBV5-1 and TRBJ1-1; TCRdb's D call, TRBD1, is unchecked because there is no DNA. The length of the CDR3 is 14 residues. The germline gives CDR1 SGHRS, CDR2 YFSETQ. This CDR3 is CASSAGTGLSEAFF. The complete variable domain, with remaining parts taken from reference TRBV5-1 and TRBJ1-1, reads KAGVTQTPRYLIKTRGQQVTLSCSPISGHRSVSWYQQTPGQGLQFLFEYFSETQRNKGNFPGRFSGRQFSNSRSEMNVSTLELGDSALYLCASSAGTGLSEAFFGQGTRLTVV.

The J gene is TRBJ1-1, the V gene TRBV7-3; there is no DNA to check the TCRdb D call of TRBD1. The germline V gene encodes CDR1 SGHTA and CDR2 FQGTGA. The CDR3 is made up of 14 amino acids. The CDR3 reads CASSINAGDTEAFF.

The rearrangement joins TRBV7-6 to TRBJ2-5; TCRdb picks TRBD2, but there is no DNA to check that call. In germline, CDR1 is SGHVS, CDR2 FNYEAQ. The CDR3 length is 15 residues. CDR3 loop: CASSLAGTSQETQYF.

V and J are TRBV30 and TRBJ2-3. Germline V gives CDR1 GTSNPN, CDR2 SVGIG (reference sequence). The CDR3 loop spans 15 amino acids. The CDR3: CAWTSGAVGTDTQYF.

The chain is built from TRBV6-2 or TRBV6-3 and TRBJ2-1. Germline V lookup: CDR1 MNHEY, CDR2 SVGEGT. The CDR3 has 13 residues. The CDR3 is CASSLLNSDEQFF.

The chain uses TRBV5-1 and TRBJ1-5. The CDR3 has 16 amino acids. Germline CDR1 and CDR2: SGHRS and YFSETQ. The CDR3: CASSLRHRLTNQPQHF.

The rearrangement joins TRBV5-1 to TRBJ2-7; the D call of TRBD2 rests on TCRdb alone, since no DNA is present to check it. Looked up from germline, CDR1 is SGHRS and CDR2 is YFSETQ. The CDR3 extends over 16 amino acids. The CDR3: CASSLGLAESSYEQYF. The full variable domain, in which reference TRBV5-1 and TRBJ2-7 provide the parts outside the CDR3, is KAGVTQTPRYLIKTRGQQVTLSCSPISGHRSVSWYQQTPGQGLQFLFEYFSETQRNKGNFPGRFSGRQFSNSRSEMNVSTLELGDSALYLCASSLGLAESSYEQYFGPGTRLTVT.

The chain combines TRBV7-9 with TRBJ2-1; TCRdb's assignment of TRBD1 cannot be checked, as there is no DNA. The CDR3 is 15 residues long. Germline V CDR1 and CDR2: SEHNR, FQNEAQ (reference sequence). The CDR3 spells CASSGTRASIDEQFF.

The rearrangement uses TRBV5-6 and TRBJ2-6. The CDR3 runs to 15 residues. Germline CDR1 SGHDT, CDR2 YYEEEE. The CDR3 here is CASSLRGSGANVLTF.